This passage covers 5 T cell receptor beta chains from one sample sequenced in a study of T cell changes during pregnancy in multiple sclerosis. TCRdb keeps only in-frame clones here, not all; method: immunoSEQ multiplex PCR. The table records 45,000 to 50,000 clones, almost 95% of them present only once. Sequencing used CD8+ T cells from peripheral blood mononuclear cells, obtained in the first trimester of pregnancy. The receptors shown here come from a female donor with multiple sclerosis, enrolled in a pregnancy study.

The chain couples TRBV27 to TRBJ2-3; D not certain. The germline CDR1 and CDR2 sequences are MNHEY and SMNVEV (reference sequence). V lost 6 bases and J lost 6, with 10 bases in between. The CDR3 covers 12 residues. The DNA for the CDR3 is TGTGCCAGCAGCTCCAATAGCGATACGCAGTATTTT. Translation gives CASSSNSDTQYF.

The V gene is TRBV9, the J gene TRBJ2-2; unclear D gene. The V gene lost 4 bases and the J gene lost 0 bases, with 4 bases spanning the gap. Germline CDR1 reads SGDLS; CDR2 reads YYNGEE. This CDR3 has 13 amino acids. CDR3 DNA: TGTGCCAGCAGCTTAACGAACACCGGGGAGCTGTTTTTT. This translates into CASSLTNTGELFF.

J is TRBJ2-2 and V is TRBV9, with 8 bases aligning to TRBD2. In germline, CDR1 is SGDLS, CDR2 YYNGEE. The J segment lost 7 bases and the V segment lost 3 bases, leaving 14 bases of the junction unmatched. This CDR3 spans 17 amino acids. CDR3 loop: CASSAWGSSGIGGELFF. The CDR3 nucleotides are TGTGCCAGCAGCGCCTGGGGGAGTAGCGGGATTGGCGGGGAGCTGTTTTTT.

The chain links TRBV4-3 to TRBJ2-7; D is ambiguous. V dropped 0 bases and J dropped 2 bases, with 8 bases sitting between them. The CDR3 runs to 14 residues. CDR1 is LGHNA and CDR2 is YSLEER in the germline V gene. Here the CDR3 DNA reads TGCGCCAGCAGCCAAGATCGATCAGCCTACGAGCAGTACTTC. Translated: CASSQDRSAYEQYF.

The chain joins TRBV7-9 to TRBJ2-1; possible D gene TRBD2, 6 bases. Trimming left V 4 bases short and J 5 bases short, with 21 bases between. Germline V gene data show CDR1 as SEHNR and CDR2 as FQNEAQ (reference sequence). The CDR3 is 17 amino acids. The CDR3 DNA reads as TGTGCCAGCAGCTCCCTTACCGGGGGAAAGAGAGACAATGAGCAGTTCTTC. It yields the protein CASSSLTGGKRDNEQFF.